Reported below is one T cell receptor beta chain. Which antigen it targets is not known. Per-base quality was not reported, and no clone a single base away is much larger than it. Explained via the paper, the time point label denotes: sample from adult after SARS-CoV-2 infection, after symptom onset. A couple of convalescent COVID-19 patients, sampled after symptom onset from adults with prior SARS-CoV-2 infection, were also TCR-sequenced for comparison. The source of the sample is a study of T cell responses to AZD1222 COVID-19 vaccine (dated by TCRdb to about 2021). Study-level background: TCR sequencing was performed for 233 trial participants, of whom around 200 were given two doses of AZD1222 and some 26 were given two doses of MenACWY control vaccine. Enrollment into the trials was organized by age into subgroups of 18-55, 56-69 and 70-plus years, and those subgroups contained roughly 150, 30 and 60 TCR-sequenced participants, respectively. Broad study findings and their caveats: Most participants were white British and females outnumbered males, and the authors suggested that clonal diversity may have been underestimated. Vaccine-associated CD4 TCRs spanned the whole spike protein, with dominant responses in regions 160-218 and 743-854. Epitopes outside the regions mutated in the B.1.351 and B.1.1.7 variants were reportedly recognized by nearly half of the unique spike-specific TCRs. The 56-69-year group was small, and its depth increase did not reach significance, likely because of low power. After two AZD1222 doses, spike-specific TCR breadth and depth were significantly higher than at day 0 and than in MenACWY recipients. Only a handful of AZD1222 recipients were SARS-CoV-2 seropositive at baseline, limiting conclusions about previously exposed vaccinees. Because no samples from the day 14 peak response were available, repertoires could be characterized only after the peak T cell response.

The CDR3 regions of human TCRbeta chains were subjected to immunosequencing. As for the authors' bioinformatics: TCRs in the repertoires were matched against a reference library of SARS-CoV-2-specific TCRs that had been generated with the MIRA antigen-specificity platform. Breadth meant the fraction of unique TCRs that were SARS-CoV-2-associated, whereas depth meant the fraction of total T cells that were SARS-CoV-2-associated. Using the MIRA data, each spike-specific TCR was assigned both to the spike region to which the TCR was reactive and to a CD4 or CD8 class. Log10-transformed breadth and depth values were compared by one-way ANOVA with Sidak's multiple comparisons tests. TCRdb took this table from immuneACCESS and kept in-frame rearrangements with V and J called. Such tables lack part of the clones; where checked against another copy, unresolved V genes explain under half of the gap, and the rest is unexplained. V and J calls and clone size are given by that table; D and trimming were obtained from the DNA. Counted in this sample were 150,000 to 190,000 clones; approximately 86% of them appeared once. Roughly 6.9% of the sample is held by the ten biggest clonotypes.

From the cysteine up to the phenylalanine, the CDR3 has a length of 14 residues. Kept here is only the CDR3 DNA, which spans 42 bases and is read in frame from base 1. The germline V gene sets CDR1 to MNHEY and CDR2 to SVGAGI. Trimming takes 5 bases off V and 4 bases off J; junction bases not matched to a gene: 5. This receptor chain uses TRBV6-5 and TRBJ2-3; TRBD2 matches 8 bases in the middle. This sequence was found in an adult who had recovered from COVID-19. The source material was peripheral blood, sampled after recovery from COVID-19. CDR3 reads: CASSRLAMADTQYF. The nucleotides are TGTGCCAGCAGTAGACTAGCGATGGCAGATACGCAGTATTTT.